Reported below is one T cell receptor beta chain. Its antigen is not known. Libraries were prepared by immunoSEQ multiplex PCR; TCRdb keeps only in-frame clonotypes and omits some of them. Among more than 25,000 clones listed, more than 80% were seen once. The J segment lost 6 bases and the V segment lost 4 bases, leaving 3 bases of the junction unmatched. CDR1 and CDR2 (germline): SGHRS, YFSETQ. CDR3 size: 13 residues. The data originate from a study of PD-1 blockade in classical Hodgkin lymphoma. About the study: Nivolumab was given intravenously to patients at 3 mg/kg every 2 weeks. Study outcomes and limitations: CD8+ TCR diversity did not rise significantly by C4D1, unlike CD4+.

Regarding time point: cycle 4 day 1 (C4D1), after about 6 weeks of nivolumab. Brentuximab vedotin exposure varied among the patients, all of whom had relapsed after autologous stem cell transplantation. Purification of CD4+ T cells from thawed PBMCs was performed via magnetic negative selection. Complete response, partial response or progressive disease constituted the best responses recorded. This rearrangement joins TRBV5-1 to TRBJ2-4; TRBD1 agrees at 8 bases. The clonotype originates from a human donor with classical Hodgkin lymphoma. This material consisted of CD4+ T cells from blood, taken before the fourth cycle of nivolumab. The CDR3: CASSVDRANIQYF. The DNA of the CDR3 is TGCGCCAGCAGCGTGGACAGGGCAAACATTCAGTACTTC.